The source of this TCR beta chain is a study of blood T cell repertoires in COVID-19. Overall study: Samples representing acute and convalescent COVID-19 were sourced from the United States, Italy and Spain.

TCRdb's table, derived via immunoSEQ multiplex PCR, lists solely in-frame clones and lacks some. In the table there are approximately 200,000 clones, about four fifths of which are singletons. V gave up 7 bases and J gave up 5 bases; unmatched junction bases: 3. The CDR3 extends over 12 amino acids. CDR1 and CDR2 from the germline V gene are SGHRS and YFSETQ. The source material was PBMCs or T cells enriched from blood (not recorded which). The V and J genes are TRBV5-1 and TRBJ1-2; 9 bases align to TRBD1. This TCR came from a woman aged 40 to 49 with acute COVID-19. The CDR3: CASSDRGYGYTF. CDR3 bases: TGCGCCAGCTCCGACAGGGGGTATGGCTACACCTTC.